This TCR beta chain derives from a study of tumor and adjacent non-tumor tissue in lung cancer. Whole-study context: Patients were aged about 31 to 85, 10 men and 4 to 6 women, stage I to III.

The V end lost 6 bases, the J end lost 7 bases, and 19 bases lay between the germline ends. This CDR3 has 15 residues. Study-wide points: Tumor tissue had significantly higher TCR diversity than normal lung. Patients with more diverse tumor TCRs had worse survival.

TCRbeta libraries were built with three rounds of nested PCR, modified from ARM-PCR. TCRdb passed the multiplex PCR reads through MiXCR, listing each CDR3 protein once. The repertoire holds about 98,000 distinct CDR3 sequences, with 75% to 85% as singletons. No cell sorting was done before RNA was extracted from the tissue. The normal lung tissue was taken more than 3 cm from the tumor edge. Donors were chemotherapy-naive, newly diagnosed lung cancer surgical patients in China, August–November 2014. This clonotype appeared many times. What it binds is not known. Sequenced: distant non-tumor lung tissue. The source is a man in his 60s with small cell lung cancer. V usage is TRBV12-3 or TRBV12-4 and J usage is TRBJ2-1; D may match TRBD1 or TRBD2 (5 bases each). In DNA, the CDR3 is TGTGCCAGCAGGCACCGGGACCTAGAGGAGAATGAGCAGTTCTTC. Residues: CASRHRDLEENEQFF.